One sample yielded the 15 T cell receptor beta chains listed below, sequenced in a study of blood T cell repertoires in COVID-19. The data were produced by immunoSEQ multiplex PCR, yet TCRdb's version contains in-frame clones alone and is incomplete. The sample includes approximately 330,000 clones, 80% to 90% of them seen just once. Sequenced sample: peripheral blood. These receptors originate from a man younger than 45 with COVID-19, enrolled during active disease.

The V call is TRBV28, the J call TRBJ1-6; D is ambiguous. Deletions cut 6 bases from V and 8 bases from J, with 26 bases between. Germline CDR1 is MDHEN and CDR2 is SYDVKM. CDR3 length: 18 residues. The CDR3 DNA reads TGTGCCAGCAGGTCCCTTCTAACCCCGGGAGTGATTGATTCACCCCTCCACTTT. Translating it yields CASRSLLTPGVIDSPLHF.

The chain links TRBV7-9 to TRBJ1-2, with D maybe TRBD1 (5 bases). The CDR3 spans 18 residues. V was clipped by 0 bases and J by 0 bases, with 17 bases between them. Germline loops: CDR1 SEHNR, CDR2 FQNEAQ (reference sequence). As DNA, the CDR3 is TGTGCCAGCAGCTTAGCGCACGTCAGGGTTACCACTAACTATGGCTACACCTTC. This encodes CASSLAHVRVTTNYGYTF.

This sequence joins TRBV28 and TRBJ1-2; 7 bases line up with TRBD1. V shed 10 bases, J shed 3 bases, and the junction held 5 bases outside the gene matches. CDR1 and CDR2 (germline): MDHEN, SYDVKM. The CDR3 has 12 residues. CDR3: CAIKGQHYGYTF. CDR3 coding DNA: TGTGCCATCAAGGGACAGCACTATGGCTACACCTTC.

About this clone: Additional DNA sequences in this sample encode the identical CDR3. This rearrangement joins TRBV5-1 to TRBJ2-2; the D is unclear. V was shortened by 8 bases and J by 1 base, with 9 bases between the two germline ends. The CDR3 sequence is 13 residues long. The germline V gene encodes CDR1 SGHRS and CDR2 YFSETQ. Here the CDR3 DNA reads TGCGCCAGTTCGACGGGGAACACCGGGGAGCTGTTTTTT. Its protein product is CASSTGNTGELFF.

The chain joins TRBV7-9 to TRBJ2-1; TRBD1 aligns across 7 bases. Germline V gene data show CDR1 as SEHNR and CDR2 as FQNEAQ (reference sequence). The CDR3 runs 17 residues. V lost 1 base, J lost 7 bases, and 13 bases stayed unmatched. The CDR3 sequence: CASSLGREQGSRNEQFF. Here the CDR3 DNA reads TGTGCCAGCAGCTTAGGAAGGGAACAGGGGAGTAGGAATGAGCAGTTCTTC.

V and J are TRBV19 and TRBJ1-4; 7 nucleotides align to TRBD1. The V and J ends lost 7 bases and 3 bases, in that order; junction bases with no gene match: 17. CDR1 is LNHDA, CDR2 SQIVND, per germline (reference sequence). CDR3 length: 18 amino acids. CDR3 sequence reads: CASTSTGTASKANEKLFF. The DNA for the CDR3 is TGTGCCAGTACCTCGACAGGGACTGCTTCTAAGGCTAATGAAAAACTGTTTTTT.

The CDR3 nucleotides are TGCGCCAGCAGCTCCGGAGGGAGCTCCTATAATTCACCCCTCCACTTT. Translated: CASSSGGSSYNSPLHF. The rearrangement links TRBV5-1 to TRBJ1-6; no definite D call. Germline V CDR1 and CDR2: SGHRS, YFSETQ. The V end lost 3 bases, the J end lost 0 bases, and 10 bases lay between the germline ends. CDR3 length: 16 amino acids.

The V gene is TRBV27, the J gene TRBJ2-3, with 8 nucleotides matching TRBD2. The CDR3 has 14 amino acids. V lost 8 bases to trimming and J lost 4 bases; unmatched junction nucleotides: 8. Germline-derived CDR1 and CDR2 are MNHEY and SMNVEV (reference sequence). The CDR3, as DNA: TGTGCCAGCTCTAAACGCGGGGGGCCAGATACGCAGTATTTT. Residues: CASSKRGGPDTQYF.

The CDR3 DNA is TGTGCCAGCAGCCAAGGAGCGGGAGTTTCCTACGAGCAGTACTTC. Translating gives CASSQGAGVSYEQYF. The chain joins TRBV4-2 to TRBJ2-7; 8 nucleotides agree with TRBD2. V lost 1 base, J lost 1 base, and 3 bases stayed unmatched. The CDR3 totals 15 residues. Germline V gene lookup returns CDR1 LGHNA and CDR2 YNFKEQ.

V gene TRBV6-5 combines with J gene TRBJ1-5; TRBD1 matches 10 bases. The germline CDR1 and CDR2 sequences are MNHEY and SVGAGI. The CDR3 is made up of 15 amino acids. Unmatched junction bases numbered 8, after V lost 5 bases and J lost 7 bases. The CDR3 region is CASSTRQGAGQPQHF. CDR3 coding DNA: TGTGCCAGCAGTACTCGACAGGGGGCGGGACAGCCCCAGCATTTT.

This sequence joins TRBV29-1 and TRBJ1-1; D not resolved. The ends were cut back, 7 bases at V and 4 bases at J, with 16 bases in the middle. Looked up from germline, CDR1 is SQVTM and CDR2 is ANQGSEA. This CDR3 has 13 amino acids. In DNA, the CDR3 is TGCAGCGGTACAGTCACTAGAGGCACTGAAGCTTTCTTT. It is translated as CSGTVTRGTEAFF.

The rearrangement uses TRBV2 and TRBJ2-5, with TRBD1 identical over 7 bases. The germline V gene has CDR1 SNHLY and CDR2 FYNNEI. The V gene end was trimmed by 6 bases and the J gene end by 7 bases; junction bases not matched to a gene: 11. There are 14 residues in the CDR3. In DNA, the CDR3 is TGTGCCAGCAGCGTGACAGGGTCCCCAGGGACCCAGTACTTC. Protein product: CASSVTGSPGTQYF.

The V call is TRBV7-3, the J call TRBJ2-1; 12 bases fit TRBD2. J lost 3 bases, V lost 5 bases, and 11 bases had no gene match. Germline V CDR1 and CDR2: SGHTA, FQGTGA. CDR3 length: 18 residues. This CDR3 is CASSQGASGRALYNEQFF. The DNA for the CDR3 is TGTGCCAGCAGCCAAGGGGCTAGCGGGAGGGCCCTCTACAATGAGCAGTTCTTC.

Written as DNA, the CDR3 is TGTGCCAGCACCGAAGGAGGGATCCCATGGGGTACTGAAGCTTTCTTT. Translating it yields CASTEGGIPWGTEAFF. V is TRBV13 and J is TRBJ1-1; D uncertain. Deletions cut 7 bases from V and 5 bases from J, with 23 bases between. This CDR3 has 16 amino acids. Germline-derived CDR1 and CDR2 are PRHDT and FYEKMQ (reference sequence). The full variable domain, in which reference TRBV13 and TRBJ1-1 provide the parts outside the CDR3, is AAGVIQSPRHLIKEKRETATLKCYPIPRHDTVYWYQQGPGQDPQFLISFYEKMQSDKGSIPDRFSAQQFSDYHSELNMSSLELGDSALYFCASTEGGIPWGTEAFFGQGTRLTVV.

V gene TRBV14 combines with J gene TRBJ2-5; tentatively, D is TRBD1 (6 bases). Germline V gene data show CDR1 as SGHDN and CDR2 as FVKESK. The CDR3 is 14 amino acids. V gave up 5 bases and J gave up 2 bases, with 12 bases separating them. CDR3 coding DNA: TGTGCCAGCAGCTGGGACACGCTACAAGAGACCCAGTACTTC. Translation: CASSWDTLQETQYF.